This T cell receptor beta chain originates from a study of a mutant IDH1 vaccine in newly diagnosed glioma listed by TCRdb under 2021. General notes on the study: Vaccination was initiated 4-6 weeks after radiotherapy alone, or concurrently with temozolomide cycles in the chemotherapy-containing groups. The roughly 30 treated patients were approximately 60% male and around 40% female, with a mean age of around 40 years. Longitudinal TCRB deep sequencing was performed for about 25 treated patients wherever samples were available for exploratory analyses. Peripheral blood was drawn at six visits: V03 (baseline), V05, V07, V10, V12 and V13. Before enrollment, most patients had been given radiochemotherapy with temozolomide as standard therapy, while the rest had received either radiotherapy alone or temozolomide alone. The week-35 safety follow-up took place at visit V12, and the week-47 end of study took place at visit V13. Overall study outcomes, separate from this receptor: Selection of PBMC samples for TCRB deep sequencing was based on availability. The authors noted that analyses of patient blood samples could not be reproduced because of sample limitations. Changes in the top peripheral T cell clonotypes picked up by TCRB sequencing did not appear to be linked to pseudoprogression. Across multiple MHC alleles, vaccine-induced immune responses were seen in around 94% of patients.

To note about this clone: This clone's antigen is unknown. Base quality data are lacking; no much larger clone is found one base away.

This specimen's time point label, interpreted: week 35, safety follow-up. Every vaccine dose consisted of 300 ug of a 20-mer mutant IDH1 peptide in Montanide, administered subcutaneously together with topical imiquimod. Patients received eight vaccinations in weeks 1, 3, 5, 7, 11, 15, 19 and 23, corresponding to visits V03 through V10. The donors had newly diagnosed IDH1-mutant astrocytomas of WHO grade 3 or 4 that showed loss of nuclear ATRX. The samples were drawn from NOA16, a multicentre, single-arm, open-label phase I trial in Germany that tested a mutant IDH1 peptide vaccine in humans for the first time. Genomic DNA for TCRB sequencing was extracted from EDTA blood using the DNeasy Blood and Tissue Kit. The library was generated by the immunoSEQ multiplex PCR assay. Following the manufacturer's protocol, the hsTCRB Kit was used to amplify rearranged TCR beta chain sequences. Sequencing of TCRB libraries was carried out on an Illumina MiSeq. The paper's processing steps were these. The kit vendor's proprietary platform handled demultiplexing, trimming and gene mapping. As stored in TCRdb, this immuneACCESS dataset retains in-frame rearrangements with V and J assigned. A fraction of the clones does not appear; measured against another copy, unresolved V genes explain less than half of the discrepancy, and the remainder lacks a known reason. V, J and clone size reflect that table, while D and trimming were determined from the DNA. This sample gives tens of thousands of clones in total; 75% to 90% of them show up just once. Clones ranked in the top ten supply about 1.5% of the sample.

Here the sequenced sample was PBMCs, taken from a glioma patient whose treatment included an IDH1 peptide vaccine. The clonotype was recovered from a man aged 35 to 55 with glioma.

The CDR3 reads as follows: CASTPPLNNLQPQHF. In nucleotides, the sequence is TGTGCCAGCACCCCCCCACTCAACAACCTTCAGCCCCAGCATTTT. The V and J segments used are TRBV28 and TRBJ1-5; the D gene assignment is ambiguous. Trimming costs V 7 bases and J 6 bases, and their ends lie 19 bases apart. The CDR3 runs 15 residues from the cysteine to the phenylalanine. This entry keeps only the CDR3 DNA: 45 bases, framed from base 1. Taken from the germline V gene, the CDR1 and CDR2 loops are MDHEN and SYDVKM.